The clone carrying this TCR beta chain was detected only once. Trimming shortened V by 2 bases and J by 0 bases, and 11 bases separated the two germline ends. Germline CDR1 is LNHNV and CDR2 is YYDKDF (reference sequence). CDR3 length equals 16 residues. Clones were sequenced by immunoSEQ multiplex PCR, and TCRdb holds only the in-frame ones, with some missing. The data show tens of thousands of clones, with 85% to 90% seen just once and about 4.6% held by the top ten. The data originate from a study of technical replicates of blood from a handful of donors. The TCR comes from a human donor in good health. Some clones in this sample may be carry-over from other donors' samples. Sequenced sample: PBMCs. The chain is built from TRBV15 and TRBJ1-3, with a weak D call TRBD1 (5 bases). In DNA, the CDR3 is TGTGCCACCAGCAGACGGGGGACTAGCTCTGGAAACACCATATATTTT. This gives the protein CATSRRGTSSGNTIYF.